This T cell receptor beta chain was obtained from a study of cytomegalovirus exposure and HLA in healthy donors (TCRdb year 2017). General notes on the study: According to an earlier analysis of 587 of the donors, some 180 million T cells yielded some 110 million unique TCR beta sequences and about 300 Gb of sequence data. To predict cytomegalovirus infection status, the study brought together high-throughput TCR immunosequencing, statistical association of individual TCRs with disease status, and machine learning. HLA typing included class I and class II loci at four-digit resolution. Donor age, sex, ethnicity and CMV serostatus were compiled alongside the repertoire data. Typing coverage varied by locus: about 620-630 donors for A, B, C, DRB1 and DQB1; approximately 520 for DQA1; more than 600 for DPA1; approximately 470 for DPB1. In a later analysis, previously published TCR beta repertoires from 666 donors were re-analyzed and high-resolution HLA genotyping was added so that TCR occurrence patterns could be studied. The study aimed to test whether signatures of past pathogen exposure could be identified by cataloging public T cell receptors. Five DR-DQ haplotypes were treated as single units for association and clustering because of strong linkage in the cohort. An earlier analysis of 587 of the donors used high-throughput TCR beta sequencing to judge whether each TCR beta V gene segment behaved as functional or pseudogenic. Rather than drawing on any new phenotypic data, the later analysis identified candidate immune exposures from TCR beta sequences and the way those sequences occurred across donors. Roughly 300 gigabases of sequencing data and around 85 million unique TCR sequences made up an early release that covered under 750 HLA-typed donors. A separate validation cohort of more than 100 different subjects was used in addition to the 666-subject first cohort. Genome-wide SNP genotypes for about 65% of the 666 donors were used in a later genetic analysis, which treated that subset as a discovery cohort. Every discovery cohort repertoire had been produced on one sequencing platform. Of the roughly 400 genotyped donors, roughly 80% fell in the genetic ancestry cluster associated with self-reported Caucasian donors. Using immunosequencing, the study profiled T cell repertoires from about 650 subjects and related those repertoires to cytomegalovirus serostatus. Across around 400 genotyped donors of the cohort, an average of about 250,000 unique TCR beta nucleotide sequences per donor were sequenced, and 15% to 20% of those sequences were non-productive.

The germline V gene (reference sequence) provides CDR1 LNHNV and CDR2 YYDKDF. Inclusive of the bounding cysteine and phenylalanine, the CDR3 is 13 residues long. The DNA shown is the 39-base CDR3, in frame from base 1. V is clipped by 3 bases and J by 2 bases, and the sequence between their germline boundaries is 8 bases long. Concerning this clone: Its antigen is unknown. Base qualities are not provided; no much larger clone lies one nucleotide away.

The library was built by means of the immunoSEQ multiplex PCR assay. A mixture of 60 forward primers for TCR Vbeta segments and 13 reverse primers for TCR Jbeta segments was used in the multiplex PCR. The CDR3 region of rearranged TCR beta genes was amplified from genomic DNA with a multiplex PCR assay. The Illumina HiSeq System was used to sequence the amplified TCR beta libraries as 87-base-pair reads. The authors processed their data as follows. Across the 670 or so repertoires, a later analysis counted 78 million or so unique TCR beta chains, 9.5 million to 13 million of which were shared by at least two donors. Raw reads were error-corrected and collapsed into unique sequences by a nearest-neighbor algorithm in which closely related sequences were merged to remove PCR and sequencing errors. V, D and J gene segments were assigned by aligning CDR3 sequences to IMGT reference sequences. For a sequence to be retained, a match of at least six nucleotides was required to both a V gene segment and a J gene segment. A rearrangement counted as productive if the CDR3 had no stop codons and remained in frame with V and J, and every other rearrangement counted as non-productive. Following IMGT convention, CDR3 was defined as the stretch from the second conserved V-encoded cysteine to the conserved J-encoded phenylalanine. Sequences without an unambiguous match to a single V gene segment were excluded from the earlier analysis of over 500 of the donors. An earlier analysis of a few hundred of the donors called V segments functional above 56.7% productive rearrangements and segregating when the between-donor standard deviation exceeded 5%. To diagnose cytomegalovirus status from the catalog of TCR beta chain sequences, a statistical classification framework was built. In a later analysis, V and J genes were assigned by comparing TCR nucleotide sequences against IMGT/GENE-DB human TR gene sequences. Using the TCRdist pipeline, a later analysis assigned CDR3 sequences along with most-parsimonious VDJ recombination scenarios. A later analysis defined each TCR beta chain by its CDR3 amino acid sequence plus V-gene family, and excluded reads lacking a unique V-gene family. As a way to deal with suspected cross-contamination and a sequencing artifact, a later analysis dropped roughly 600 nucleotide sequences that were highly shared and had low generation probability. A later analysis calculated a clonal expansion index for each public chain from normalized within-repertoire ranks of inferred template counts. In a later analysis, generation probabilities were computed with a VDJ recombination model fitted to out-of-frame rearrangements, and the resulting probabilities were checked against IGoR. A later analysis scored TCR-TCR, TCR-HLA and TCR-CMV co-occurrence with hypergeometric tests, applying a repertoire-size bias correction to TCR pairs. In a later analysis, false discovery rates were estimated by permuting HLA or CMV assignments 20 times. In a later analysis, co-occurring TCRs were grouped using DBSCAN, and TCRdist sequence similarity was added for clustering within HLA-allele-positive subsets. For co-occurrence clustering, repertoires with fewer than 30,000 or more than 120,000 public chains were excluded, along with 4 to 6 repertoires with anomalous nucleotide sharing. Not all clones reach the TCRdb copy of this immuneACCESS table, which keeps in-frame sequences only. Checked studies attribute under half of the gap to unresolved V genes and leave the rest unexplained. V and J calls and clone size follow that table, whereas D and trimming were derived from the DNA. In this sample the table shows 70,000 to 95,000 clones, around 77% of which occur a single time. Clones ranked in the top ten supply more than 2.5% of the sample.

The cohort was made up of 500 to 850 healthy bone marrow donors. Cohort members were all nominally healthy when sampled, although unrecorded immune exposures were likely present. The donor was CMV seronegative and was included in the group of over 300 seronegative cohort members. A peripheral blood sample was provided by each donor, and peripheral blood mononuclear cells were used for TCR beta sequencing. Genomic DNA was extracted from the blood cell samples with the Qiagen DNeasy Blood Extraction Kit. Points the paper makes about the study in general: In a later analysis, the rate of TCR association differed among HLA loci, with DRB1 alleles having the most associated TCRs and HLA-C alleles having the fewest. The authors suggested that the approach could potentially be generalized to other disease states and immunological phenotypes. A later genetic analysis reported fewer N-insertions in productive TCRs among donors in an Asian-associated ancestry cluster than the roughly 700-donor mean. Linkage disequilibrium might explain the correlated functional status among segregating V segments, but an unknown experimental factor could not be excluded. While some public TCRs were present in many individuals, most TCR sequences turned up only very rarely across donors. Some 16 rarely observed V segments, including chromosome 9 orphons, were excluded from the earlier analysis of 550 to 700 of the donors because counts were too low. This cohort had only TCR beta chains sequenced, and the lack of alpha or paired-chain data limited which features could be detected. Some IMGT-functional V segments, including TRBV6-2 and TRBV6-3, could not be told apart with the 87-base-pair reads, so those segments were excluded. A later analysis found that HLA-associated TCR beta chains were more clonally expanded and had lower generation probabilities than equally common non-associated chains. A cluster of highly shared sequence variants was judged likely to represent a technical artifact of the sequencing pipeline. Because HLA typing was missing for some donors at each locus, association tests included only the typed subset. When HLA alleles, especially DR and DQ, strongly co-occurred, TCR associations were difficult to assign to individual alleles. For the cohort, immune exposure information was limited to CMV serostatus. Most CMV-associated TCR beta chains appeared to be HLA-restricted in a later analysis, and the HLA associations seemed to be driven largely by CMV exposure. Broadly in line with IMGT annotations, most TCR beta V segments showed up in productive rearrangements about 87% or about 30% of the time in an earlier analysis of roughly 590 of the donors. Cytomegalovirus status was reported to be diagnosed by the classifier with high specificity and sensitivity in both the original and validation cohorts. A later analysis reported that several top co-occurrence clusters appeared linked to parvovirus B19, influenza, CMV and Epstein-Barr virus. The study gave a list of 150 to 200 TCR beta chains associated with cytomegalovirus. A later genetic analysis associated a missense DCLRE1C variant with V-gene and J-gene trimming of TCR beta chains, and an independent cohort replicated the association. A further reported finding was that TCR beta sequences accurately predicted the HLA-A and HLA-B alleles for most subjects in the first cohort. Presence/absence analyses assumed roughly uniform sequencing depth across donors, an assumption that may not hold. In vitro tests confirmed that three of the cytomegalovirus-associated TCR beta chains recognize cytomegalovirus antigens. At a false discovery rate of 0.05, a later analysis linked around 15,000 TCR beta sequences to specific HLA alleles.

The chain employs TRBV15 and TRBJ2-7, with the D gene not confidently named. Material for sequencing was PBMCs. This TCR derives from a man between 50 and 59 years old in good health and CMV-seronegative. CDR3 region: CATSSGFAYEQYF. The bases read TGTGCCACCAGCAGCGGGTTCGCCTACGAGCAGTACTTC.